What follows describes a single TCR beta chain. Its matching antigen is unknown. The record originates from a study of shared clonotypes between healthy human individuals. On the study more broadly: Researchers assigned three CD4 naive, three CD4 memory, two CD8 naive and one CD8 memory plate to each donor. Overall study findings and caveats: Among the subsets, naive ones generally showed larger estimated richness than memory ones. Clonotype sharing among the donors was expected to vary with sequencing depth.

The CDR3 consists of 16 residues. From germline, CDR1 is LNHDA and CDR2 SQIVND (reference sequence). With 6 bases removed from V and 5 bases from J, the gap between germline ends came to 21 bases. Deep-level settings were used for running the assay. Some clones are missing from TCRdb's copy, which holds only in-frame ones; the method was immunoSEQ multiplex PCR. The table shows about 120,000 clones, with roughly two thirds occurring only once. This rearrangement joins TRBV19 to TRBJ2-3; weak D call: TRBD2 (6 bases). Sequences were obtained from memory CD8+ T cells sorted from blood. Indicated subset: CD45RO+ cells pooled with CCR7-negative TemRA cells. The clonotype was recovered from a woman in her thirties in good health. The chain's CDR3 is CASRTMGSGLLDTQYF. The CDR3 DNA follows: TGTGCCAGTAGGACCATGGGGTCGGGACTCTTAGATACGCAGTATTTT.